This is a list of T cell receptor beta chains from one sample in a study of CD8 T cells in Susac syndrome. One entry per CDR3 protein results from TCRdb running MiXCR on the immunoSEQ multiplex PCR reads. The table includes around 170,000 distinct CDR3 sequences, around 94% detected once. Material for sequencing was CD4+ T cells from PBMCs. These TCRs come from a human donor with Susac syndrome. Both conserved end residues are part of each CDR3. Size is stated for part of the rows, as once, few or many counts, or as a class when the clone is expanded.

clone size	V gene	J gene	CDR3 protein
-	TRBV12-3/TRBV12-4	TRBJ1-1	CASRRNLNTEAFF
-	TRBV3-1	TRBJ1-6	CASSHPGGSPLHF
-	TRBV4-1	TRBJ1-2	CASSQEQGKKYGYTF
-	TRBV4-1	TRBJ1-6	CASSQEAGLNSPLHF
once	TRBV25-1	TRBJ1-2	CASSNQDTYGYTF
once	TRBV10-3	TRBJ1-1	CAISDDRGNTEAFF
once	TRBV3-1	TRBJ1-2	CASSHSFQWGDTNYGYTF
-	TRBV29-1	TRBJ1-2	CSVERWDRGGYTF
-	TRBV7-2	TRBJ2-1	CASSPGRGNEQFF
-	TRBV7-9	TRBJ2-7	CASSLVRGGEYEQYF
-	TRBV12-3/TRBV12-4	TRBJ2-5	CASRLGARTQYF
-	TRBV20-1	TRBJ1-2	CSAPLGGYLDGYTF
-	TRBV25-1	TRBJ1-2	CASSERSASYGYTF
-	TRBV7-9	TRBJ2-7	CASSLSGTVSYEQYF
-	TRBV6-6	TRBJ1-2	CASSWTGILYTF
-	TRBV12-3/TRBV12-4	TRBJ2-7	CASSPKGGTIEQYF
-	TRBV30	TRBJ2-1	CAWSGGGPYNEQFF
once	TRBV20-1	TRBJ1-2	CSARDRTGYGYTF
-	TRBV6-2/TRBV6-3	TRBJ2-5	CASSARTSQETQYF
once	TRBV29-1	TRBJ1-1	CSAAGGTDTEAFF
-	TRBV4-2	TRBJ1-2	CASSPLVTGEGYGYTF
-	TRBV20-1	TRBJ2-7	CSAEPRDSRVDYEQYF
once	TRBV11-2	TRBJ2-4	CASSSRGGVAKNIQYF
-	TRBV2	TRBJ2-3	CASRITGIRTDTQYF
-	TRBV9	TRBJ2-3	CASSPRGQGTDTQYF
-	TRBV7-6	TRBJ1-1	CASSLGTGNTEAFF
-	TRBV30	TRBJ2-7	CAWSVIGEQYF
few	TRBV25-1	TRBJ2-7	CASSGSGYEQYF
-	TRBV3-1	TRBJ1-6	CASAPQGESNSPLHF
once	TRBV3-1	TRBJ1-2	CASSRTTGEDYGYTF
-	TRBV12-3/TRBV12-4	TRBJ1-1	CASTRRVWGTEAFF
-	TRBV29-1	TRBJ1-1	CSVEDRGGATEAFF
-	TRBV12-3/TRBV12-4	TRBJ2-1	CASSFHGQGPAGQFF
-	TRBV6-5	TRBJ2-7	CASSADRGAYEQYF
once	TRBV7-2	TRBJ2-7	CASTPGAEQYF
-	TRBV3-1	TRBJ2-3	CASRPRGNTDTQYF
-	TRBV20-1	TRBJ2-5	CSAAGGTIEETQYF
-	TRBV7-2	TRBJ2-5	CASSRSLGQGARETQYF
-	TRBV7-9	TRBJ2-4	CASSRPDREAKNIQYF
-	TRBV3-1	TRBJ2-3	CASSLTAGTGGTQYF
once	TRBV15	TRBJ2-3	CATSRGSAGATDTQYF
-	TRBV6-1	TRBJ1-5	CASSERGQPQHF
-	TRBV29-1	TRBJ2-1	CSVAGINEQFF
-	TRBV12-3/TRBV12-4	TRBJ2-5	CASSLRTGNTETQYF
-	TRBV7-2	TRBJ1-6	CASSFVRNSPLHF
once	TRBV3-1	TRBJ2-5	CASTFGGAGETQYF
-	TRBV2	TRBJ2-2	CASSGGQRRSRTGELFF
once	TRBV3-1	TRBJ2-7	CASSPRTGGDEQYF
-	TRBV12-5	TRBJ2-6	CASAPRPGANVLTF
-	TRBV15	TRBJ1-1	CATSRDRGEAFF
-	TRBV9	TRBJ2-1	CASSVASNNEQFF
-	TRBV3-1	TRBJ2-3	CASSQGTSGATDTQYF
once	TRBV20-1	TRBJ2-2	CSALDRNTGELFF
-	TRBV29-1	TRBJ2-7	CSIVIRGGGTYEQYF
once	TRBV20-1	TRBJ1-2	CSARDPRGTWYGYTF
-	TRBV3-1	TRBJ2-2	CASSQEWRASGGFGELFF
-	TRBV5-1	TRBJ2-6	CASSLAGQLSGANVLTF
once	TRBV5-4	TRBJ2-1	CASSLLLAGGNEQFF
-	TRBV12-3/TRBV12-4	TRBJ1-1	CASSLIRDRNTEAFF
once	TRBV7-2	TRBJ1-1	CASTLLQGAEAFF